Listed below are T cell receptor beta chains from one sample, sequenced in a study of monozygotic twins with cystic fibrosis. Measured with immunoSEQ multiplex PCR; TCRdb has only the in-frame clones, and not every one. Among some 11,000 clones listed, around 97% were seen once. Sequenced material: blood. These receptors all stem from a boy younger than 18 with cystic fibrosis. Both conserved end residues are part of each CDR3. A D gene is named only where the DNA matches it firmly. Rows give clone size only sometimes, using once, few, many, or a class for an expanded clone.

j_gene: TRBJ2-2
v_gene: TRBV27
d_gene: .
abundance: .
CDR3nt: TGTGCCAGCAGTCTATGGGACAACACCGGGGAGCTGTTTTTT
CDR3aa: CASSLWDNTGELFF

j_gene: TRBJ2-3
v_gene: TRBV5-6
d_gene: TRBD2
abundance: .
CDR3nt: TGTGCCAGCACCTTCCTGGGGACTAGCGGGAGTGGGGTTGCCGGTACGCAGTATTTT
CDR3aa: CASTFLGTSGSGVAGTQYF

j_gene: TRBJ2-7
v_gene: TRBV5-1
d_gene: TRBD1
abundance: .
CDR3nt: TGCGCCAGCAGCTTGGCTTCAGGGGGCAAATACGAGCAGTACTTC
CDR3aa: CASSLASGGKYEQYF

j_gene: TRBJ2-7
v_gene: TRBV18
d_gene: .
abundance: .
CDR3nt: TGTGCCAGCTCCCATATCGGGGTGTACGAGCAGTACTTC
CDR3aa: CASSHIGVYEQYF

j_gene: TRBJ2-3
v_gene: TRBV30
d_gene: TRBD2
abundance: .
CDR3nt: TGTGCCTGGAGTTCGGGACTAGCGGCGACAGATACGCAGTATTTT
CDR3aa: CAWSSGLAATDTQYF

j_gene: TRBJ1-1
v_gene: TRBV7-9
d_gene: TRBD1
abundance: .
CDR3nt: TGTGCCAGCAGCCCAAGGACAGGGATCCCGCGGAGGACTGAAGCTTTCTTT
CDR3aa: CASSPRTGIPRRTEAFF

j_gene: TRBJ1-2
v_gene: TRBV10-3
d_gene: TRBD1
abundance: .
CDR3nt: TGTGCCATCAGTGTTGAGGACAGGACTGAATTGAACTATGGCTACACCTTC
CDR3aa: CAISVEDRTELNYGYTF

j_gene: TRBJ1-5
v_gene: TRBV19
d_gene: .
abundance: .
CDR3nt: TGTGCCAGTAGTATTCTGGTCCGTCAGCCCCAGCATTTT
CDR3aa: CASSILVRQPQHF

j_gene: TRBJ1-5
v_gene: TRBV6-5
d_gene: .
abundance: .
CDR3nt: TGTGCCAGCAGCCTCAGACAGCATAGCAATCAGCCCCAGCATTTT
CDR3aa: CASSLRQHSNQPQHF

j_gene: TRBJ2-3
v_gene: TRBV6-1
d_gene: .
abundance: .
CDR3nt: TGTGCCAGCAGTTCCGGGACGCACGGCACAGATACGCAGTATTTT
CDR3aa: CASSSGTHGTDTQYF

j_gene: TRBJ1-3
v_gene: TRBV5-4
d_gene: .
abundance: .
CDR3nt: TGTGCCAGCAGCTCCAGCTCTGGAAACACCATATATTTT
CDR3aa: CASSSSSGNTIYF

j_gene: TRBJ2-1
v_gene: TRBV13
d_gene: TRBD2
abundance: .
CDR3nt: TGTGCCAGCAGCCCGGGACTAGCGGGAGGTAGGGCCAATGAGCAGTTCTTC
CDR3aa: CASSPGLAGGRANEQFF

j_gene: TRBJ1-4
v_gene: TRBV4-3
d_gene: .
abundance: .
CDR3nt: TGCGCCAGCAGCCAAGGGACAGTACGCAATGAAAAACTGTTTTTT
CDR3aa: CASSQGTVRNEKLFF

j_gene: TRBJ1-5
v_gene: TRBV6-6
d_gene: .
abundance: .
CDR3nt: TGTGCCAGCAGTTACTCGCTAGATCAGCCCCAGCATTTT
CDR3aa: CASSYSLDQPQHF

j_gene: TRBJ1-1
v_gene: TRBV11-1
d_gene: .
abundance: .
CDR3nt: TGTGCCAGCAGCAGTCACAGCGCCATGAACACTGAAGCTTTCTTT
CDR3aa: CASSSHSAMNTEAFF

j_gene: TRBJ2-7
v_gene: TRBV27
d_gene: .
abundance: .
CDR3nt: TGTGCCAGCGGAAAAGTAGGGGTGCGCGAGCAGTACTTC
CDR3aa: CASGKVGVREQYF

j_gene: TRBJ1-4
v_gene: TRBV6-1
d_gene: TRBD1
abundance: once
CDR3nt: TGTGCCAGCAGGCCGGGACAGGGGAATGAAAAACTGTTTTTT
CDR3aa: CASRPGQGNEKLFF

j_gene: TRBJ1-1
v_gene: TRBV7-9
d_gene: .
abundance: .
CDR3nt: TGTGCCAGCAGCAAGGATGGGACATTGAACACTGAAGCTTTCTTT
CDR3aa: CASSKDGTLNTEAFF

j_gene: TRBJ1-2
v_gene: TRBV29-1
d_gene: .
abundance: .
CDR3nt: TGCAGCGTTGGGGCAGGAGGCTATGGCTACACCTTC
CDR3aa: CSVGAGGYGYTF

j_gene: TRBJ2-7
v_gene: TRBV28
d_gene: TRBD1
abundance: .
CDR3nt: TGTGCCAGCAGTTTATCGGCAGGGGGCTACGAGCAGTACTTC
CDR3aa: CASSLSAGGYEQYF

j_gene: TRBJ2-3
v_gene: TRBV12-5
d_gene: .
abundance: .
CDR3nt: TGTGCTAGTGGTTTGGTAGGGGGGTTCACAGATACGCAGTATTTT
CDR3aa: CASGLVGGFTDTQYF

j_gene: TRBJ2-7
v_gene: TRBV28
d_gene: TRBD1
abundance: .
CDR3nt: TGTGCCAGCAGTTTCCTGACAGGGGGCGGGGAGCAGTACTTC
CDR3aa: CASSFLTGGGEQYF

j_gene: TRBJ1-4
v_gene: TRBV19
d_gene: .
abundance: .
CDR3nt: TGTGCCAGTACCCGCTTGGACCTCAATGAAAAACTGTTTTTT
CDR3aa: CASTRLDLNEKLFF

j_gene: TRBJ1-1
v_gene: TRBV29-1
d_gene: TRBD1
abundance: .
CDR3nt: TGCAGCGCGACGATAAGACAGGGCACTGAAGCTTTCTTT
CDR3aa: CSATIRQGTEAFF

j_gene: TRBJ2-7
v_gene: TRBV6-5
d_gene: TRBD1
abundance: once
CDR3nt: TGTGCCAGCACCGACCCCGGGACAGGGACCAACGAGCAGTACTTC
CDR3aa: CASTDPGTGTNEQYF

j_gene: TRBJ1-4
v_gene: TRBV9
d_gene: .
abundance: .
CDR3nt: TGTGCCAGCAGCGTAGGAAGGAATGAAAAACTGTTTTTT
CDR3aa: CASSVGRNEKLFF

j_gene: TRBJ2-3
v_gene: TRBV28
d_gene: TRBD2
abundance: .
CDR3nt: TGTGCCAGCAGTTTAATCGGGATTTATAGCGGGAGTCCAGATACGCAGTATTTT
CDR3aa: CASSLIGIYSGSPDTQYF

j_gene: TRBJ2-6
v_gene: TRBV2
d_gene: TRBD1
abundance: .
CDR3nt: TGTGCCAGCAGCCGACAGGGCTCTGGGGCCAACGTCCTGACTTTC
CDR3aa: CASSRQGSGANVLTF

j_gene: TRBJ2-6
v_gene: TRBV14
d_gene: .
abundance: .
CDR3nt: TGTGCCAGCAGCCTTCCGGGCCTACGGGGTTCTGGGGCCAACGTCCTGACTTTC
CDR3aa: CASSLPGLRGSGANVLTF

j_gene: TRBJ1-4
v_gene: TRBV7-2
d_gene: .
abundance: .
CDR3nt: TGTGCCAGCAGCTTAGCGACGTGGGGTCGGGCGGAAAAACTGTTTTTT
CDR3aa: CASSLATWGRAEKLFF

j_gene: TRBJ2-7
v_gene: TRBV11-3
d_gene: .
abundance: .
CDR3nt: TGTGCCAGCAGCTTAGAGGGCGGAGGCGACCTTAGCTCCTACGAGCAGTACTTC
CDR3aa: CASSLEGGGDLSSYEQYF

j_gene: TRBJ2-4
v_gene: TRBV5-6
d_gene: .
abundance: .
CDR3nt: TGTGCCAGCAGCCCCACAGGAGTACTAAAAAACATTCAGTACTTC
CDR3aa: CASSPTGVLKNIQYF

j_gene: TRBJ2-1
v_gene: TRBV5-1
d_gene: .
abundance: .
CDR3nt: TGCGCCAGCAGCACTTCGGCAGGTCGGCACAATGAGCAGTTCTTC
CDR3aa: CASSTSAGRHNEQFF

j_gene: TRBJ2-1
v_gene: TRBV9
d_gene: .
abundance: .
CDR3nt: TGTGCCAGCAGCGTAGAGATAACCTCCTACAATGAGCAGTTCTTC
CDR3aa: CASSVEITSYNEQFF

j_gene: TRBJ2-2
v_gene: TRBV7-2
d_gene: TRBD2
abundance: .
CDR3nt: TGTGCCAGCAGCTTAGTACCTAGCGGGAGGGCCCGGGGCACCGGGGAGCTGTTTTTT
CDR3aa: CASSLVPSGRARGTGELFF

j_gene: TRBJ1-1
v_gene: TRBV7-2
d_gene: .
abundance: once
CDR3nt: TGTGCCAGCAGCTACCTCCCGGAGGTCCAAGCTTTCTTT
CDR3aa: CASSYLPEVQAFF

j_gene: TRBJ2-2
v_gene: TRBV14
d_gene: .
abundance: .
CDR3nt: TGTGCCAGCAGCCAAGTAGGATACACCGGGGAGCTGTTTTTT
CDR3aa: CASSQVGYTGELFF

j_gene: TRBJ2-7
v_gene: TRBV5-4
d_gene: TRBD1
abundance: once
CDR3nt: TGTGCCAGCAGCTTGTGGCAGGGGGCCGACGAGCAGTACTTC
CDR3aa: CASSLWQGADEQYF

j_gene: TRBJ1-5
v_gene: TRBV30
d_gene: TRBD1
abundance: .
CDR3nt: TGTGCCTGGAGTAGACAGGGGCGAAGCAATCAGCCCCAGCATTTT
CDR3aa: CAWSRQGRSNQPQHF

j_gene: TRBJ2-2
v_gene: TRBV29-1
d_gene: TRBD1
abundance: .
CDR3nt: TGCAGCGTTCTCATGGGGACAGGGGTGGCGACCGGGGAGCTGTTTTTT
CDR3aa: CSVLMGTGVATGELFF

j_gene: TRBJ1-5
v_gene: TRBV7-2
d_gene: TRBD1
abundance: .
CDR3nt: TGTGCCAGCAGCGGACAGGGGGCGTCTCAGCCCCAGCATTTT
CDR3aa: CASSGQGASQPQHF

j_gene: TRBJ1-1
v_gene: TRBV15
d_gene: .
abundance: .
CDR3nt: TGTGCCACCAGCTCCCGAAGGGGGGTCCCTGAAGCTTTCTTT
CDR3aa: CATSSRRGVPEAFF

j_gene: TRBJ2-1
v_gene: TRBV7-9
d_gene: TRBD2
abundance: .
CDR3nt: TGTGCCAGCACGGCACCTATAACTAGCGGGTTTTCCAATGAGCAGTTCTTC
CDR3aa: CASTAPITSGFSNEQFF

j_gene: TRBJ1-5
v_gene: TRBV18
d_gene: .
abundance: .
CDR3nt: TGTGCCAGCTCACCACCGCCGGGGGCGGTCCAGCATTTT
CDR3aa: CASSPPPGAVQHF

j_gene: TRBJ1-3
v_gene: TRBV7-2
d_gene: .
abundance: .
CDR3nt: TGTGCCAGCAGCTTAGGGACAGCGGGTGCGGGGAACACCATATATTTT
CDR3aa: CASSLGTAGAGNTIYF

j_gene: TRBJ2-1
v_gene: TRBV4-1
d_gene: .
abundance: .
CDR3nt: TGCGCCAGCAGCCAAGTCTTAACGGGCAATGAGCAGTTCTTC
CDR3aa: CASSQVLTGNEQFF

j_gene: TRBJ2-3
v_gene: TRBV6-1
d_gene: .
abundance: .
CDR3nt: TGTGCCAGCCTGCTAGGAGTCACAGATACGCAGTATTTT
CDR3aa: CASLLGVTDTQYF